These 21 T cell receptor beta chains share one sample of origin, sequenced in a study of blood T cell repertoires in COVID-19. Sequencing was performed with immunoSEQ multiplex PCR; in TCRdb, only in-frame clones are kept and a portion is missing. The sample contains about 300,000 clones, around 87% of which appear only once. Sequenced material: peripheral blood. Receptors originate from a man between 65 and 79 years old with acute or convalescent COVID-19.

This sequence joins TRBV18 and TRBJ2-3, with 11 positions matching TRBD2. Trimming removed 0 bases from V and 2 bases from J; junction bases left unmatched: 10. Germline lookup yields CDR1 KGHSH and CDR2 LQKENI. The CDR3 is made up of 19 amino acids. For the CDR3, the DNA is TGTGCCAGCTCACCACCCCTAGCGGGGGGCCGAGGGGACACAGATACGCAGTATTTT. Protein product: CASSPPLAGGRGDTDTQYF.

This chain links TRBV5-1 with TRBJ2-7, with no clear D. The V end lost 0 bases, the J end lost 3 bases, and 13 bases lay between the germline ends. The CDR3 runs 15 residues. From germline, CDR1 is SGHRS and CDR2 YFSETQ. CDR3 protein: CASSLGSGTIYEQYF. The CDR3 DNA sequence: TGCGCCAGCAGCTTGGGGTCAGGTACGATCTACGAGCAGTACTTC.

V usage is TRBV7-8 and J usage is TRBJ2-7; 7 nucleotides match TRBD1. The CDR3 is 15 residues long. Germline CDR1 is SGHVS and CDR2 is FQNEAQ. Trimming removed 6 bases from V and 1 base from J; junction bases left unmatched: 9. CDR3 sequence: CASRNPGTASYEQYF. The CDR3 DNA sequence: TGTGCCAGCAGAAACCCCGGGACAGCATCCTACGAGCAGTACTTC.

This clone came up once. The chain carries TRBV19 and TRBJ2-2; TRBD1 agrees at 9 bases. CDR3 length equals 15 residues. Germline CDR1 and CDR2: LNHDA and SQIVND (reference sequence). Trimming cost V 5 bases and J 5 bases; bases outside gene matches: 6. The CDR3 protein is CASSWGQGRTGELFF. The CDR3 DNA follows: TGTGCCAGTAGTTGGGGACAGGGAAGAACCGGGGAGCTGTTTTTT.

V gene TRBV6-5 combines with J gene TRBJ1-6; 7 nucleotides align to TRBD1. This CDR3 is 13 amino acids long. Germline-derived CDR1 and CDR2 are MNHEY and SVGAGI. With V trimmed by 6 bases and J by 9 bases, 5 bases remained unmatched. CDR3 coding DNA: TGTGCCAGCAGGGGACAGAGGGGTTCACCCCTCCACTTT. This sequence encodes CASRGQRGSPLHF.

This clone is a singleton in its sample. V usage is TRBV5-8 and J usage is TRBJ2-7; D perhaps matches TRBD1 (6 bases). The V and J ends lost 0 bases and 3 bases respectively, with 13 bases between them. The CDR3 runs to 15 residues. Germline loops: CDR1 SGHTS, CDR2 YDEGEE. The CDR3 sequence: CASSLGAGESYEQYF. The DNA of the CDR3 is TGTGCCAGCAGCTTGGGGGCAGGGGAGAGCTACGAGCAGTACTTC.

This CDR3 reads CAWRHPTGTGSYEQYF. DNA for the CDR3: TGTGCCTGGAGACACCCTACCGGGACAGGGTCCTACGAGCAGTACTTC. The V call is TRBV30, the J call TRBJ2-7; 9 bases align to TRBD1. Per the germline V gene, CDR1 is GTSNPN and CDR2 is SVGIG (reference sequence). This CDR3 contains 16 residues. The V gene end was trimmed by 3 bases and the J gene end by 1 base; junction bases not matched to a gene: 10.

This sequence joins TRBV6-1 and TRBJ2-3; 8 nucleotides align to TRBD1. Trimming cost V 3 bases and J 0 bases; bases outside gene matches: 2. From germline, CDR1 is MNHNS and CDR2 SASEGT. The CDR3 is made up of 15 amino acids. The CDR3 coding sequence is TGTGCCAGCAGTGACCGGGACAGGAGCACAGATACGCAGTATTTT. Residues: CASSDRDRSTDTQYF.

This chain connects TRBV4-2 to TRBJ2-7; possible D gene TRBD2, 6 bases. The germline V gene has CDR1 LGHNA and CDR2 YNFKEQ. The CDR3 runs 14 residues. Trimming cost V 4 bases and J 3 bases, with 13 bases left between them. The chain's CDR3 is CASSPPGVNYEQYF. The CDR3 nucleotides read TGTGCCAGCAGCCCCCCGGGGGTGAACTACGAGCAGTACTTC.

V is TRBV28 and J is TRBJ2-5; D is perhaps TRBD2 (5 bases). Germline V gives CDR1 MDHEN, CDR2 SYDVKM. The CDR3 covers 12 residues. The V and J ends lost 10 bases and 1 base respectively, with 10 bases between them. As DNA, the CDR3 is TGTGCCACCTGGACTCCCCAAGAGACCCAGTACTTC. Translation gives CATWTPQETQYF.

The V gene is TRBV5-6, the J gene TRBJ2-7, with TRBD2 identical over 10 bases. Germline V lookup: CDR1 SGHDT, CDR2 YYEEEE. V dropped 4 bases and J dropped 1; count of bases not matched to a gene: 8. CDR3 length: 16 amino acids. Written as DNA, the CDR3 is TGTGCCAGCAGCAAGGAGGGACTAGCGATTTCCTACGAGCAGTACTTC. This codes for CASSKEGLAISYEQYF.

This chain uses TRBV20-1 with TRBJ1-2; D is possibly TRBD1 (6 bases). CDR1 and CDR2 (germline): DFQATT, SNEGSKA (reference sequence). V was cut by 2 bases and J by 8 bases, with 9 bases left in between. CDR3 length: 11 amino acids. CDR3 residues: CSARKGEGYTF. Here the CDR3 DNA reads TGCAGTGCTAGAAAGGGGGAAGGCTACACCTTC.

This chain uses TRBV29-1 with TRBJ1-5; 9 nucleotides align to TRBD1. The CDR3 is made up of 14 amino acids. The germline CDR1 and CDR2 sequences are SQVTM and ANQGSEA. With V trimmed by 0 bases and J by 7 bases, 4 bases remained unmatched. Here the CDR3 DNA reads TGCAGCGTTGAAGATGGGACAGGGAACCAGCCCCAGCATTTT. Translating it yields CSVEDGTGNQPQHF.

The J gene is TRBJ1-1, the V gene TRBV6-5; 9 bases line up with TRBD1. Germline V CDR1 and CDR2: MNHEY, SVGAGI. This CDR3 is 15 amino acids long. V shed 5 bases, J shed 1 base, and the junction held 5 bases outside the gene matches. The DNA of the CDR3 is TGTGCCAGCAGTAAACGGACAGGGGCGAACACTGAAGCTTTCTTT. Its protein product is CASSKRTGANTEAFF.

This clone was detected a few times. The gene calls are TRBV2 and TRBJ2-2; 9 nucleotides agree with TRBD2. V was pared by 6 bases and J by 0 bases, with 5 bases of the junction left unmatched. The CDR3 is made up of 16 amino acids. Germline CDR1 SNHLY, CDR2 FYNNEI. CDR3 coding DNA: TGTGCCAGCAGCCCTCTAGCGGGGTCGAACACCGGGGAGCTGTTTTTT. This translates into CASSPLAGSNTGELFF. Full variable domain (rest looked up from reference TRBV2 and TRBJ2-2): EPEVTQTPSHQVTQMGQEVILRCVPISNHLYFYWYRQILGQKVEFLVSFYNNEISEKSEIFDDQFSVERPDGSNFTLKIRSTKLEDSAMYFCASSPLAGSNTGELFFGEGSRLTVL.

The chain employs TRBV29-1 and TRBJ1-1; TRBD1 matches 10 bases. The V gene end was trimmed by 4 bases and the J gene end by 4 bases; junction bases not matched to a gene: 6. Germline V lookup: CDR1 SQVTM, CDR2 ANQGSEA. The CDR3 covers 14 residues. CDR3 amino acids: CSVAWRTGGTEAFF. CDR3 nucleotides: TGCAGCGTTGCTTGGAGGACAGGGGGCACTGAAGCTTTCTTT.

The chain is built from TRBV11-2 and TRBJ2-5; D is ambiguous. Between the trimmed V and J ends, which lost 4 bases and 5 bases, there was a span of 11 bases. The germline V gene encodes CDR1 SGHAT and CDR2 FQNNGV. The CDR3 totals 13 residues. In DNA, the CDR3 is TGTGCCAGCAGCTACGGTAGTTCGGAGACCCAGTACTTC. Its translation: CASSYGSSETQYF.

The V gene is TRBV2, the J gene TRBJ2-1, with 7 bases matching TRBD2. The CDR3 consists of 13 residues. Germline lookup yields CDR1 SNHLY and CDR2 FYNNEI. Trimming took 8 bases from V and 10 from J; bases not matched to a gene: 11. Here the CDR3 reads CASDRDYKAEQFF. In DNA, the CDR3 is TGTGCCAGCGACCGGGACTACAAAGCAGAGCAGTTCTTC. The variable domain in full, with the rest retrieved from reference TRBV2 and TRBJ2-1, is EPEVTQTPSHQVTQMGQEVILRCVPISNHLYFYWYRQILGQKVEFLVSFYNNEISEKSEIFDDQFSVERPDGSNFTLKIRSTKLEDSAMYFCASDRDYKAEQFFGPGTRLTVL.

The chain carries TRBV5-1 and TRBJ2-7, with TRBD2 matching over 8 bases. Germline V CDR1 and CDR2: SGHRS, YFSETQ. The CDR3 is 15 amino acids. Trimming removed 3 bases from V and 3 bases from J; junction bases left unmatched: 8. The CDR3 spells CASSSTGSGSYEQYF. The CDR3 DNA sequence: TGCGCCAGCAGCTCCACCGGGAGCGGGAGCTACGAGCAGTACTTC.

The chain uses TRBV7-2 and TRBJ2-1, with 7 bases fitting TRBD1. J lost 2 bases, V lost 1 base, and 8 bases had no gene match. Looked up from germline, CDR1 is SGHTA and CDR2 is FQGNSA. CDR3 length equals 17 residues. CDR3 sequence (DNA): TGTGCCAGCAGCTTAGGCACCGGGACAGTGACCTACAATGAGCAGTTCTTC. It translates to CASSLGTGTVTYNEQFF.

V gene TRBV5-1 combines with J gene TRBJ2-2, with 10 bases lining up with TRBD2. V dropped 1 base and J dropped 6; count of bases not matched to a gene: 6. Looked up from germline, CDR1 is SGHRS and CDR2 is YFSETQ. This CDR3 is 16 amino acids long. This CDR3 is CASSLSRTSGAGELFF. The CDR3 bases are TGCGCCAGCAGCTTGTCCCGGACTAGCGGAGCCGGGGAGCTGTTTTTT.